The 20 T cell receptor beta chains below all came from one sample that was sequenced in a study of shared clonotypes between healthy human individuals. TCRdb's table, derived via immunoSEQ multiplex PCR, lists solely in-frame clones and lacks some. This sample has 1.5 million to 1.9 million clones, with around 98% found just once. Sequences were obtained from naive CD4+ T cells sorted from blood. Subset noted: CD45RA+ positively selected. These receptors were obtained from a man aged 25 to 45 in good health.

The CDR3 sequence: CASSNPHYEQYF. CDR3 bases: TGTGCCAGTAGTAATCCGCACTACGAGCAGTACTTC. The chain has TRBV19 and TRBJ2-7; D unresolved. The length of the CDR3 is 12 residues. Trimming removed 4 bases from V and 3 bases from J, with 7 bases in between. Per germline, CDR1 LNHDA and CDR2 SQIVND (reference sequence).

This chain uses TRBV10-3 with TRBJ2-7; D is tentatively TRBD1 or TRBD2 (7 bases each). Trimming left V 8 bases short and J 3 bases short, with 17 bases between. This CDR3 contains 14 residues. The germline CDR1 and CDR2 sequences are ENHRY and SYGVKD. The CDR3 coding sequence is TGTGCCATCGCCCCAGGGGGGGCTAACTACGAGCAGTACTTC. This gives the protein CAIAPGGANYEQYF.

The chain recombines TRBV28 with TRBJ1-2; 10 nucleotides agree with TRBD1. The germline CDR1 and CDR2 sequences are MDHEN and SYDVKM. After removal of 10 bases from V and 8 bases from J, the junction contained 10 bases not matched to a gene. The CDR3 length is 13 residues. The CDR3 spells CATEIGQGGGYTF. Here the CDR3 DNA reads TGTGCCACCGAGATTGGACAGGGGGGCGGCTACACCTTC.

V gene TRBV5-1 combines with J gene TRBJ2-2; D is ambiguous. The CDR3 is 13 amino acids. CDR1 and CDR2 (germline): SGHRS, YFSETQ. V shed 4 bases and J shed 5 bases, with 9 bases lying between them. CDR3 sequence: CASSRTSTGELFF. DNA of the CDR3: TGCGCCAGCAGCCGAACTTCGACCGGGGAGCTGTTTTTT. Complete variable domain (other parts from reference TRBV5-1 and TRBJ2-2): KAGVTQTPRYLIKTRGQQVTLSCSPISGHRSVSWYQQTPGQGLQFLFEYFSETQRNKGNFPGRFSGRQFSNSRSEMNVSTLELGDSALYLCASSRTSTGELFFGEGSRLTVL.

Here the CDR3 reads CASSFRDRGYTF. The CDR3 nucleotides read TGTGCCAGCAGCTTTAGGGACAGGGGCTACACCTTC. The chain recombines TRBV5-4 with TRBJ1-2; TRBD1 matches 8 bases. Germline V gene lookup returns CDR1 SGHNT and CDR2 YYREEE (reference sequence). J lost 8 bases, V lost 2 bases, and 2 bases had no gene match. This CDR3 comprises 12 residues.

This chain connects TRBV19 to TRBJ2-5; the match to TRBD2 covers 7 bases. The CDR3 loop spans 13 amino acids. The germline V gene has CDR1 LNHDA and CDR2 SQIVND (reference sequence). After removal of 1 base from V and 5 bases from J, the junction contained 1 base not matched to a gene. CDR3 in DNA: TGTGCCAGTAGTATAGGTAGCGGGGAGACCCAGTACTTC. Translating it yields CASSIGSGETQYF.

The CDR3 loop is CASSLDQRSMYTGELFF. The CDR3 DNA reads TGTGCCAGCAGCTTAGATCAGCGATCGATGTACACCGGGGAGCTGTTTTTT. The chain links TRBV11-3 to TRBJ2-2; D remains ambiguous. Germline CDR1 SGHNT, CDR2 YENEEA. This CDR3 has 17 residues. Trimming took 0 bases from V and 3 from J, leaving 14 bases between them. Based on the CDR3 plus reference TRBV11-3 and TRBJ2-2, the full variable domain is EAGVVQSPRYKIIEKKQPVAFWCNPISGHNTLYWYLQNLGQGPELLIRYENEEAVDDSQLPKDRFSAERLKGVDSTLKIQPAELGDSAVYLCASSLDQRSMYTGELFFGEGSRLTVL.

This chain uses TRBV28 with TRBJ2-7; TRBD2 might be the D (6 bases). Germline V gives CDR1 MDHEN, CDR2 SYDVKM. This CDR3 is built from 13 residues. V lost 6 bases to trimming and J lost 5 bases, with 14 bases between them. Written as DNA, the CDR3 is TGTGCCAGCAGGCCCCTTGGGGAGGACGAGCAGTACTTC. Encoded protein: CASRPLGEDEQYF.

V is TRBV9 and J is TRBJ2-7, with 11 bases identical to TRBD2. Germline values: CDR1 SGDLS, CDR2 YYNGEE. The CDR3 spans 15 residues. With 0 bases clipped from V and 2 bases from J, the junction kept 1 base outside the gene matches. Written as DNA, the CDR3 is TGTGCCAGCAGCGTAGGACTAGCGGGACCCTACGAGCAGTACTTC. It is translated as CASSVGLAGPYEQYF.

V and J are TRBV2 and TRBJ2-3; unclear D gene. The CDR3 runs 13 residues. From germline, CDR1 is SNHLY and CDR2 FYNNEI. V lost 3 bases to trimming and J lost 0 bases, with 4 bases between them. CDR3 DNA sequence: TGTGCCAGCAGTGATCTCAGCACAGATACGCAGTATTTT. It is translated as CASSDLSTDTQYF.

The chain carries TRBV5-1 and TRBJ2-1; the D gene is possibly TRBD2 (6 bases). CDR3 size: 13 residues. In germline, CDR1 is SGHRS, CDR2 YFSETQ. V lost 0 bases, J lost 9 bases, and 10 bases lay in between. This CDR3 reads CASSLGAGLEQFF. As DNA, the CDR3 is TGCGCCAGCAGCTTGGGTGCGGGGCTTGAGCAGTTCTTC.

The J gene is TRBJ2-3, the V gene TRBV15; 16 positions agree with TRBD2. The V and J ends lost 3 bases and 5 bases, in that order; junction bases with no gene match: 2. CDR1 LNHNV and CDR2 YYDKDF come from the germline V gene (reference sequence). This CDR3 contains 16 residues. The CDR3 region is CATSSGTSGREDTQYF. In nucleotides, the CDR3 is TGTGCCACCAGCAGTGGGACTAGCGGGAGGGAAGATACGCAGTATTTT.

V usage is TRBV29-1 and J usage is TRBJ2-2, with TRBD1 as a possible D gene (6 bases). The CDR3 spans 13 residues. Trimming cost V 8 bases and J 7 bases, with 17 bases left between them. Germline CDR1 is SQVTM and CDR2 is ANQGSEA. For the CDR3, the DNA is TGCAGCTTCTTAGGGGGTCGGTTCGGGGAGCTGTTTTTT. This encodes CSFLGGRFGELFF.

The genes are TRBV6-6 and TRBJ1-2; D is ambiguous. Trimming left V 2 bases short and J 1 base short, with 11 bases between. CDR3 size: 15 residues. The germline gives CDR1 MNHNY, CDR2 SVGAGI (reference sequence). CDR3 sequence: CASSYTGIFNYGYTF. Written as DNA, the CDR3 is TGTGCCAGCAGTTACACGGGGATCTTTAACTATGGCTACACCTTC.

This rearrangement joins TRBV2 to TRBJ2-7; TRBD2 matches at 11 bases. Germline CDR1 is SNHLY and CDR2 is FYNNEI. The CDR3 is 17 residues long. V was pared by 5 bases and J by 4 bases, with 13 bases of the junction left unmatched. The CDR3, as DNA: TGTGCCAGCAGTAGACTGACTAGCGGGGTTTCGAATTACGAGCAGTACTTC. It is translated as CASSRLTSGVSNYEQYF.

J is TRBJ2-3 and V is TRBV11-2, with 14 bases aligning to TRBD2. V gave up 2 bases and J gave up 6 bases; unmatched junction bases: 4. The CDR3 runs to 16 residues. The germline gives CDR1 SGHAT, CDR2 FQNNGV. Here the CDR3 DNA reads TGTGCCAGCAGCTTAAGACTAGCGGGAGGGGCCGATACGCAGTATTTT. Encoded protein: CASSLRLAGGADTQYF.

The J gene is TRBJ2-7, the V gene TRBV14; D remains ambiguous. Germline CDR1 reads SGHDN; CDR2 reads FVKESK. Trimming left V 4 bases short and J 2 bases short, with 18 bases between. This CDR3 region has 16 residues. CDR3 nucleotides: TGTGCCAGCAGCCCAAGCATACGGGTGGACCCCTACGAGCAGTACTTC. Translation: CASSPSIRVDPYEQYF.

V usage is TRBV5-1 and J usage is TRBJ2-7, with D perhaps TRBD2 (5 bases). This CDR3 region has 15 residues. Trimming left V 1 base short and J 3 bases short, with 14 bases between. Germline lookup yields CDR1 SGHRS and CDR2 YFSETQ. CDR3 amino acids: CASSLNIRRDYEQYF. The CDR3 nucleotides read TGCGCCAGCAGCTTGAATATTAGACGGGACTACGAGCAGTACTTC.

The CDR3 loop reads CASSLEGEKNTIYF. In DNA form, the CDR3 reads TGCGCCAGCAGCTTGGAAGGGGAAAAGAACACCATATATTTT. The rearrangement uses TRBV5-1 and TRBJ1-3; perhaps TRBD1 as D (5 bases). Germline loops: CDR1 SGHRS, CDR2 YFSETQ. V gave up 0 bases and J gave up 7 bases, with 11 bases separating them. The CDR3 covers 14 residues.

This chain connects TRBV25-1 to TRBJ2-1; 10 nucleotides line up with TRBD1. This CDR3 has 17 residues. Trimming at V came to 4 bases and at J to 5 bases, leaving 11 bases not matched to a gene. Per germline, CDR1 MGHDK and CDR2 SYGVNS. The CDR3 DNA is TGTGCCAGCAGTGGATTCTACGGGACAGGGGAAAACAATGAGCAGTTCTTC. Translation: CASSGFYGTGENNEQFF. The variable domain in full, with the rest retrieved from reference TRBV25-1 and TRBJ2-1, is EADIYQTPRYLVIGTGKKITLECSQTMGHDKMYWYQQDPGMELHLIHYSYGVNSTEKGDLSSESTVSRIRTEHFPLTLESARPSHTSQYLCASSGFYGTGENNEQFFGPGTRLTVL.